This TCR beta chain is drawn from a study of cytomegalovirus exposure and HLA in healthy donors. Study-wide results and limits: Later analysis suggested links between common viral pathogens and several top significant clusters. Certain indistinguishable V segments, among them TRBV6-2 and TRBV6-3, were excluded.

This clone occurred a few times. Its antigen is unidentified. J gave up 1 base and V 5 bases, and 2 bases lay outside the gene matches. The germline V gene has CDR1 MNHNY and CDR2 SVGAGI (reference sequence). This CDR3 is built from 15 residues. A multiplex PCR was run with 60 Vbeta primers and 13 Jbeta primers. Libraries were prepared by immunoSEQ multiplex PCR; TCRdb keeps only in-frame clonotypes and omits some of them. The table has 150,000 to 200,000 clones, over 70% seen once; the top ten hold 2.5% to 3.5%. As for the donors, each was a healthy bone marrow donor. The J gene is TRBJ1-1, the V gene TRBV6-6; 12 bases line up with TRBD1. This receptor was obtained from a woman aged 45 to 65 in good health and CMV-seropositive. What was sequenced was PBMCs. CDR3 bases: TGTGCCAGCAGTAAGGGACAGGGGGCGAACACTGAAGCTTTCTTT. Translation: CASSKGQGANTEAFF.